What follows describes a single TCR beta chain. The CDR3 totals 14 residues. The ends lost 3 bases at V and 3 bases at J; junction bases unmatched: 8. Germline V gene lookup returns CDR1 DFQATT and CDR2 SNEGSKA (reference sequence). This entry belongs to a study of blood T cell repertoires in COVID-19. TCRdb's copy holds only in-frame clones and misses some; the assay was immunoSEQ multiplex PCR. This table has 150,000 to 200,000 clones, around nine tenths appearing once. Input material: peripheral blood. This chain connects TRBV20-1 to TRBJ2-7, with 7 bases identical to TRBD2. This TCR derives from a man between 65 and 80 years old with active or convalescent COVID-19. The CDR3, as DNA: TGCAGTGCTAGTTCAGGACTAGTTGTCTACGAGCAGTACTTC. This gives the protein CSASSGLVVYEQYF.